These 7 T cell receptor beta chains originate from one sample sequenced in a study of cytomegalovirus exposure and HLA in healthy donors. The PCR contained 60 Vbeta and 13 Jbeta primers. Assay used: immunoSEQ multiplex PCR; TCRdb lists only in-frame clones, some missing. The table records roughly 120,000 clones, over 8.5% of them present only once. Specimen: PBMCs. Receptors originate from a woman between 40 and 50 years old in good health and CMV-seropositive.

This chain's CDR3 is CASGGYKGETQYF. CDR3 coding DNA: TGTGCCAGCGGTGGGTACAAGGGGGAGACCCAGTACTTC. This chain uses TRBV25-1 with TRBJ2-5, with D possibly matching TRBD1 (5 bases). Trimming left V 8 bases short and J 5 bases short, with 15 bases between. This CDR3 spans 13 amino acids. Looked up from germline, CDR1 is MGHDK and CDR2 is SYGVNS.

The chain employs TRBV12-5 and TRBJ2-3; D perhaps matches TRBD2 (7 bases). The V end lost 0 bases, the J end lost 8 bases, and 18 bases lay between the germline ends. CDR1 is LGHNT, CDR2 FRNRAP, per germline. This CDR3 has 16 amino acids. This CDR3 reads CASGLVRGGSGGTQYF. The CDR3 DNA sequence: TGTGCTAGTGGTTTGGTAAGGGGGGGTTCAGGAGGTACGCAGTATTTT.

The CDR3 DNA sequence: TGTGCCAGCAGAGATCGACAGAGTGGGGTGTTTGGCTACACCTTC. Translating it yields CASRDRQSGVFGYTF. The V gene is TRBV28, the J gene TRBJ1-2, with a possible D match to TRBD1 (5 bases). Germline CDR1 MDHEN, CDR2 SYDVKM. Trimming took off 6 bases at V and 7 bases at J, with 21 bases between the two ends. CDR3 length: 15 amino acids.

This clone has more than one count but fewer than ten. The chain joins TRBV11-2 to TRBJ2-5, with 13 bases identical to TRBD2. There are 16 residues in the CDR3. V gave up 3 bases and J gave up 2 bases; unmatched junction bases: 3. In germline, CDR1 is SGHAT, CDR2 FQNNGV. This chain's CDR3 is CASSLGGLAGQETQYF. The DNA for the CDR3 is TGTGCCAGCAGCTTGGGGGGACTAGCGGGGCAAGAGACCCAGTACTTC.

The V and J genes are TRBV7-3 and TRBJ1-6; D is uncertain. Germline-derived CDR1 and CDR2 are SGHTA and FQGTGA. V was clipped by 5 bases and J by 8 bases, with 10 bases between them. The CDR3 sequence is 13 residues long. The CDR3 region is CASSQNRHSPLHF. The CDR3 nucleotides are TGTGCCAGCAGCCAAAACAGACATTCACCCCTCCACTTT.

CDR3 bases: TGCGCCAGCAGCTTGACAGGGGGCCGGGAGACCCAGTACTTC. Protein sequence: CASSLTGGRETQYF. The chain links TRBV5-1 to TRBJ2-5; 9 nucleotides match TRBD1. Per germline, CDR1 SGHRS and CDR2 YFSETQ. This CDR3 has 14 residues. Losses at the gene ends were 1 base for V and 5 bases for J; bases not matched to a gene: 3.

This clone was seen a single time. The chain recombines TRBV27 with TRBJ2-5; D may be TRBD1 (5 bases). CDR3 length equals 16 residues. Germline V gene data show CDR1 as MNHEY and CDR2 as SMNVEV (reference sequence). With 5 bases removed from V and 4 bases from J, the gap between germline ends came to 20 bases. This CDR3 is CASSPQISFRVETQYF. DNA for the CDR3: TGTGCCAGCAGTCCTCAGATCAGTTTCAGGGTAGAGACCCAGTACTTC.